This T cell receptor beta chain was obtained from a study of blood T cells in healthy people across ages. Donors were healthy Caucasian individuals from Russia aged roughly 6 to 95. The germline V gene encodes CDR1 SGHTA and CDR2 FQGNSA. This CDR3 spans 17 amino acids. Trimming stripped 5 bases from V and 1 base from J, with 20 bases between. Then a second PCR, running about 7 to 11 cycles, was carried out with a sample-barcoded 5' primer and a J-beta primer mix. TCRdb itself ran the 5' RACE reads through MiXCR, one entry per CDR3 protein. The repertoire holds fewer than 1,000,000 distinct CDR3 sequences, with about 42% as singletons. A remark on this clonotype: Its antigen is not known.

Study findings and constraints: Researchers judged that diversity estimates from one million T cells fell short of true values. Measured against age, TCR beta diversity per million T cells decreased in a roughly linear manner.

The clonotype originates from a man aged 55 to 69 in good health. The chain employs TRBV7-2 and TRBJ1-1, with a possible D match to TRBD1 (6 bases). Sequences were obtained from blood. CDR3 sequence (DNA): TGTGCCAGCAGCCGACTTCGGGGGGGCGCAAGGAACACTGAAGCTTTCTTT. The encoded protein is CASSRLRGGARNTEAFF.